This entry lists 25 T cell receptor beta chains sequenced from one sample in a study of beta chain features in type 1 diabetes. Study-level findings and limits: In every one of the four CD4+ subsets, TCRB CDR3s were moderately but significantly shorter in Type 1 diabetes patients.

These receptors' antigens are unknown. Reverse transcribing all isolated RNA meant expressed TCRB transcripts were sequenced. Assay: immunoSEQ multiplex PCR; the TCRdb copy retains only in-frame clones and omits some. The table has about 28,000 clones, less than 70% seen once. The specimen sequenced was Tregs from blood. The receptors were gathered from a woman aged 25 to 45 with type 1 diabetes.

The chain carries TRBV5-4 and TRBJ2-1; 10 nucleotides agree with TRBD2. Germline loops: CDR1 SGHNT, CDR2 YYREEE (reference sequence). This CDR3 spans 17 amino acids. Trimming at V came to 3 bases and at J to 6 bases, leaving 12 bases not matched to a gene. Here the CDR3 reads CASSWGGAGGPANEQFF. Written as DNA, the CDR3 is TGTGCCAGCAGCTGGGGGGGAGCGGGAGGGCCCGCCAATGAGCAGTTCTTC.

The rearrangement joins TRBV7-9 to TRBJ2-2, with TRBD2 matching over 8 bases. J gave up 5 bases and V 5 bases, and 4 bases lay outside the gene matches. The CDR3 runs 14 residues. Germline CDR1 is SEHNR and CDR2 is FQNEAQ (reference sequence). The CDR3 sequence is CASSPREGTGELFF. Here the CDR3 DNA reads TGTGCCAGCAGCCCCCGGGAGGGGACCGGGGAGCTGTTTTTT.

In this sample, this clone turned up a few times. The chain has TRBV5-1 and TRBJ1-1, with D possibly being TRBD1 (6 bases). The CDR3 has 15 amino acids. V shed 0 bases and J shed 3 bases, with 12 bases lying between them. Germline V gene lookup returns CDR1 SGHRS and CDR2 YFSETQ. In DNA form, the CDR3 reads TGCGCCAGCAGCTTGGAAGGCAGGGGCGACACTGAAGCTTTCTTT. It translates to CASSLEGRGDTEAFF.

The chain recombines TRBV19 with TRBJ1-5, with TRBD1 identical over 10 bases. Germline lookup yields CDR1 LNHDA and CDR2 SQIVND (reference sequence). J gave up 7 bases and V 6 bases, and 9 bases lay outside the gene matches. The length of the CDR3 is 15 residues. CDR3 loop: CASRTNDRGQQPQHF. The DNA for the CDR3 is TGTGCCAGTAGGACTAACGACAGGGGGCAACAGCCCCAGCATTTT. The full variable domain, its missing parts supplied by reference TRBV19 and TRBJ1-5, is DGGITQSPKYLFRKEGQNVTLSCEQNLNHDAMYWYRQDPGQGLRLIYYSQIVNDFQKGDIAEGYSVSREKKESFPLTVTSAQKNPTAFYLCASRTNDRGQQPQHFGDGTRLSIL.

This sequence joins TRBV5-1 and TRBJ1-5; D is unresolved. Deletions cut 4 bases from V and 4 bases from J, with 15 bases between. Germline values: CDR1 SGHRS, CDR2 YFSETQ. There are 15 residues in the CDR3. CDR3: CASSPEAGINQPQHF. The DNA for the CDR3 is TGCGCCAGCAGCCCGGAGGCAGGCATAAATCAGCCCCAGCATTTT. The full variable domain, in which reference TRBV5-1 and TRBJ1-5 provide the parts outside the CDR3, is KAGVTQTPRYLIKTRGQQVTLSCSPISGHRSVSWYQQTPGQGLQFLFEYFSETQRNKGNFPGRFSGRQFSNSRSEMNVSTLELGDSALYLCASSPEAGINQPQHFGDGTRLSIL.

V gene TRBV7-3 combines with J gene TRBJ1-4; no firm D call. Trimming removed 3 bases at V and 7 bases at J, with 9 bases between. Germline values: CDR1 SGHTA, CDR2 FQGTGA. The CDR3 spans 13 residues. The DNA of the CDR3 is TGTGCCAGCAGCTTGTCAGCAGGTGAAAAACTGTTTTTT. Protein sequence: CASSLSAGEKLFF. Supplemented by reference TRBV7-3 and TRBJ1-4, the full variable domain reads GAGVSQTPSNKVTEKGKYVELRCDPISGHTALYWYRQSLGQGPEFLIYFQGTGAADDSGLPNDRFFAVRPEGSVSTLKIQRTERGDSAVYLCASSLSAGEKLFFGSGTQLSVL.

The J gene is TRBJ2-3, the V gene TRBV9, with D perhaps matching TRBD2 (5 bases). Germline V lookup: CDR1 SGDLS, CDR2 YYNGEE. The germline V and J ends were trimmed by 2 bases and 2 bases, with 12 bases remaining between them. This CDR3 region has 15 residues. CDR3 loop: CASSVGGTYTDTQYF. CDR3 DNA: TGTGCCAGCAGCGTCGGAGGCACTTACACAGATACGCAGTATTTT. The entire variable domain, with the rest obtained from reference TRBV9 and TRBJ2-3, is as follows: DSGVTQTPKHLITATGQRVTLRCSPRSGDLSVYWYQQSLDQGLQFLIQYYNGEERAKGNILERFSAQQFPDLHSELNLSSLELGDSALYFCASSVGGTYTDTQYFGPGTRLTVL.

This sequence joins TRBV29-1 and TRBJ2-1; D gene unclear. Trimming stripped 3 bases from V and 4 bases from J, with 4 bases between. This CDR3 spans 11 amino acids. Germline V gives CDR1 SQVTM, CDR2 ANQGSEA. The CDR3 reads CSVDRYNEQFF. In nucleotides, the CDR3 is TGCAGCGTTGACAGGTACAATGAGCAGTTCTTC.

The CDR3: CASSRGQLNTEAFF. The CDR3 DNA reads TGTGCCAGCAGCCGAGGACAGTTGAACACTGAAGCTTTCTTT. This chain links TRBV7-3 with TRBJ1-1, with a possible D match to TRBD1 (6 bases). The CDR3 spans 14 residues. Germline lookup yields CDR1 SGHTA and CDR2 FQGTGA. Trimming left V 5 bases short and J 0 bases short, with 10 bases between.

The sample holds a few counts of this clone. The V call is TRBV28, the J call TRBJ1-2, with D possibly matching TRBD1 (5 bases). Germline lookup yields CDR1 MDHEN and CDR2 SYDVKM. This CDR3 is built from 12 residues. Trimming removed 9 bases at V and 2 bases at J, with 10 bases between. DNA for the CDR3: TGTGCCAGTGAGACAGCGAACTATGGCTACACCTTC. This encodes CASETANYGYTF.

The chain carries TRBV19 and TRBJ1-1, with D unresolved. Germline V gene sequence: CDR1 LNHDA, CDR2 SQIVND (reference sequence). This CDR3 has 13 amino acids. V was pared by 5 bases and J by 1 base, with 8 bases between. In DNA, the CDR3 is TGTGCCAGTAGTTTGCGGGGGAACACTGAAGCTTTCTTT. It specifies CASSLRGNTEAFF.

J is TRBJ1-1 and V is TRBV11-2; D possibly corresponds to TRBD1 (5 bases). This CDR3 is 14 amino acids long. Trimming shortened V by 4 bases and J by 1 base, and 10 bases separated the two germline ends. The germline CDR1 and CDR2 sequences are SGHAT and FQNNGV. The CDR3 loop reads CASSSRQGNTEAFF. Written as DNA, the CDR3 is TGTGCCAGCAGCTCAAGGCAGGGGAACACTGAAGCTTTCTTT. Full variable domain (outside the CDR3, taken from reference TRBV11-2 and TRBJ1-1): EAGVAQSPRYKIIEKRQSVAFWCNPISGHATLYWYQQILGQGPKLLIQFQNNGVVDDSQLPKDRFSAERLKGVDSTLKIQPAKLEDSAVYLCASSSRQGNTEAFFGQGTRLTVV.

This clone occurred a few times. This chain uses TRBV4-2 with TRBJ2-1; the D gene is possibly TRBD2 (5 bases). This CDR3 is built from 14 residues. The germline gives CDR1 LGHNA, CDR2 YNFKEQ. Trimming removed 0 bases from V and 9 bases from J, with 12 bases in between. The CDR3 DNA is TGTGCCAGCAGCCAAGACTATTGGGCGGGTGAGCAGTTCTTC. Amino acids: CASSQDYWAGEQFF.

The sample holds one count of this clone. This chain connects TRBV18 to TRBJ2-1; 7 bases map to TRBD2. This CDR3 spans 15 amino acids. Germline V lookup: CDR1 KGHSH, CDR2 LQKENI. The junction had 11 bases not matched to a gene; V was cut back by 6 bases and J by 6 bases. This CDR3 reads CASSLSLAEINEQFF. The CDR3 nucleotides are TGTGCCAGCTCCCTGTCCCTAGCGGAAATCAATGAGCAGTTCTTC.

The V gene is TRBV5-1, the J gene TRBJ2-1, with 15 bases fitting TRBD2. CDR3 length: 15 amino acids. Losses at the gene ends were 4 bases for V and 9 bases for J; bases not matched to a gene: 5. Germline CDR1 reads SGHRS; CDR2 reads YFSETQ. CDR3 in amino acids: CASSGLAGGSGEQFF. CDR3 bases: TGCGCCAGCAGCGGACTAGCGGGAGGGAGCGGTGAGCAGTTCTTC.

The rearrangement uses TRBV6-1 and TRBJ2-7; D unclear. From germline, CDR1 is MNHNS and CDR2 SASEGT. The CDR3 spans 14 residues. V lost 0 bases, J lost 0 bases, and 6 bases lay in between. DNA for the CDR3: TGTGCCAGCAGTGAAGCTTGGGCCTCCTACGAGCAGTACTTC. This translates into CASSEAWASYEQYF.

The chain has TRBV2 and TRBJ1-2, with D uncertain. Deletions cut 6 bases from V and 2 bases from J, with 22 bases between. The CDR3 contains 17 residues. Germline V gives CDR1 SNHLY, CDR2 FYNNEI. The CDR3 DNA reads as TGTGCCAGCAGCGCGCCCTTTACAGCGCGGGGAAACTATGGCTACACCTTC. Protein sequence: CASSAPFTARGNYGYTF.

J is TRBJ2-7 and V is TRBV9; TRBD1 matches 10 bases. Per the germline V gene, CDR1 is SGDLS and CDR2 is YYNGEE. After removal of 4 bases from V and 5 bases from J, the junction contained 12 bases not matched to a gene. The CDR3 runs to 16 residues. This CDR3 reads CASSIGLGQGLNEQYF. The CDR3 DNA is TGTGCCAGCAGCATCGGGCTGGGACAGGGGCTAAACGAGCAGTACTTC.

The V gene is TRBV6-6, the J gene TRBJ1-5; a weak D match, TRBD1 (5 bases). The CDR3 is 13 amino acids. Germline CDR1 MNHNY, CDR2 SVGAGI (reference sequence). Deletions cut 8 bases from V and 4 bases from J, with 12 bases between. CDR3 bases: TGTGCCAGCCGGGGGACCCTTAATCAGCCCCAGCATTTT. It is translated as CASRGTLNQPQHF.

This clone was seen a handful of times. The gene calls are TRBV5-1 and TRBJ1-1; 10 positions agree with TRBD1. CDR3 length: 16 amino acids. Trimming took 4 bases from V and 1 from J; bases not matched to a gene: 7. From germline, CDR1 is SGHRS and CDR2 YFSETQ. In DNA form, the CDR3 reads TGCGCCAGCAGCCCAGACAGGGGGCGTAGGAACACTGAAGCTTTCTTT. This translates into CASSPDRGRRNTEAFF.

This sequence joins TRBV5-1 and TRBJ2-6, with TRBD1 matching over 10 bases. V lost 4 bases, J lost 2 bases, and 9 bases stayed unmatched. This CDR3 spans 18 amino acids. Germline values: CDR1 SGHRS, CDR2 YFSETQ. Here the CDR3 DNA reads TGCGCCAGCAGCCCGCAGACAGGGGGCAGACCTGGGGCCAACGTCCTGACTTTC. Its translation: CASSPQTGGRPGANVLTF.

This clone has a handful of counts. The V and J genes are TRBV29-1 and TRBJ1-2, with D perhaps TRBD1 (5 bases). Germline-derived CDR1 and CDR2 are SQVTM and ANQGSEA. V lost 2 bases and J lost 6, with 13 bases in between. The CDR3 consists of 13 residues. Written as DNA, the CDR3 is TGCAGCGTTGAATCGCGCAGGGAGGATGGCTACACCTTC. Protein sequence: CSVESRREDGYTF.

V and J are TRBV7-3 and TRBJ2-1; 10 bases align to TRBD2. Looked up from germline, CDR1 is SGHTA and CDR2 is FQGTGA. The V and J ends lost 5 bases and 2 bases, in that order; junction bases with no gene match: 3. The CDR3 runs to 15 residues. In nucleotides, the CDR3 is TGTGCCAGCAGCGTAGCGGGAGGTACCTACAATGAGCAGTTCTTC. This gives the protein CASSVAGGTYNEQFF.

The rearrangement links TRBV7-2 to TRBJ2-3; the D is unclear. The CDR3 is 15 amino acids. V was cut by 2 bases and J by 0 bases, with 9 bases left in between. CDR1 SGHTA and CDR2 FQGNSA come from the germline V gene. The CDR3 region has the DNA TGTGCCAGCAGCTTACAGGCAGCAAGCACAGATACGCAGTATTTT. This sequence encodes CASSLQAASTDTQYF.

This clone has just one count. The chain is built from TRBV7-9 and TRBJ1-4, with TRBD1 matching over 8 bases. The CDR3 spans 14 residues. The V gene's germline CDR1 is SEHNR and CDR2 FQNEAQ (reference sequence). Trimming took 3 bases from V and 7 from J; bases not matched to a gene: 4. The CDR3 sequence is CASSFRQGAEKLFF. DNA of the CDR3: TGTGCCAGCAGCTTTCGGCAGGGGGCTGAAAAACTGTTTTTT.